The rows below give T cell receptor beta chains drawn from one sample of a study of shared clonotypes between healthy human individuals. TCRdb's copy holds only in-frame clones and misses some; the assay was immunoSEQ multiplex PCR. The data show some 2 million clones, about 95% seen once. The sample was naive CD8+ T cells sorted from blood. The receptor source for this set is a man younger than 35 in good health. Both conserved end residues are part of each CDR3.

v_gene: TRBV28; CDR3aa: CASSFGGRGNGYTF
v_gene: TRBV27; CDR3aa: CASPPTGAYTGELFF
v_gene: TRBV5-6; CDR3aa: CASSLSDNQPQHF
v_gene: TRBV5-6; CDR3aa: CASSLLRDYEQYF
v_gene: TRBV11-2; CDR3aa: CASSLGQGHEQYF
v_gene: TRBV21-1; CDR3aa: CASSKRRGRGGETQYF
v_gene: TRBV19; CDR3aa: CASSSFGGENSPLHF
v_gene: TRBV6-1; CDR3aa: CASSLGGNAYEQYF
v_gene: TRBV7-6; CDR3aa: CASSRTKGTGVMNTEAFF
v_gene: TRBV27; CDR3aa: CASTLGDEQYF
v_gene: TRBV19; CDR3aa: CASSDKLAGFYEQYF
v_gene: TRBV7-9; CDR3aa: CASSSIGPEAFF
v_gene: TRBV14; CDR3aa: CASSQEANPYEQYF
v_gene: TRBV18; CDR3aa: CASSPPGNYGYTF
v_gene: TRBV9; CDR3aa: CASSVAGNGYTF
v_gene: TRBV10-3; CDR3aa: CAISDRPSGASTDTQYF
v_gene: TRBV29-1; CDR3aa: CSTRGTSGSNEQFF
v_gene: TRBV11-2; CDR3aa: CASSLEGQAASYEQYF
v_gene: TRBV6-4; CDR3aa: CASRKQFF
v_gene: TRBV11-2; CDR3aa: CASSLRQNYEQYF
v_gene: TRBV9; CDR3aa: CASSVGSEPYEQYF
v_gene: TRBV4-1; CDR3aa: CASSQASPPDTQYF
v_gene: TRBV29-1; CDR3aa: CSVETGATEAFF
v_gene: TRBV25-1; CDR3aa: CASSRLGGNQPQHF
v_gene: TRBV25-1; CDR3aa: CASSWGSYNEQFF
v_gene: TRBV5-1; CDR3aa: CASSRGQGAREQFF
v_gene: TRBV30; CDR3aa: CAWSVWQVEGPLHF
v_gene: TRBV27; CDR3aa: CASSGQGWDNEQFF
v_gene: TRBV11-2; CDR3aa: CASSDAAVNQPQHF
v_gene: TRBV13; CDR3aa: CASSLEGSSGNTIYF
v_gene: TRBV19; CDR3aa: CASSDRGGTEAFF
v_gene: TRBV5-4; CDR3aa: CASSPTSGSYNEQFF
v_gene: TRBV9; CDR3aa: CASTLSLNYGYTF
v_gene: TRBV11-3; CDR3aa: CASSSDGYEQYF
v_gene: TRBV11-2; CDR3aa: CASSLVDRGLGYTF
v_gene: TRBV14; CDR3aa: CASSQGPGLATYEQYF
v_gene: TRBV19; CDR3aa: CASTDSGGLSYNEQFF
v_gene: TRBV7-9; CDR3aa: CASSPAEGNQPQHF
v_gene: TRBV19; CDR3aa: CASSIRQEEAFF
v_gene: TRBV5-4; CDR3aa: CASSEGGGEAFF
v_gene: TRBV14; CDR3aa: CASSLVQGHEQYF
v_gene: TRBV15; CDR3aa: CATSGVADSNQPQHF
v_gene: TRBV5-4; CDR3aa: CASSFGSGDAYEQYF
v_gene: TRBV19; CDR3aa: CASSMAGNEQFF
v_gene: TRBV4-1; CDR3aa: CASSQWDDGGQPQHF
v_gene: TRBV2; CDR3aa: CASSRTSSLAGDTQYF